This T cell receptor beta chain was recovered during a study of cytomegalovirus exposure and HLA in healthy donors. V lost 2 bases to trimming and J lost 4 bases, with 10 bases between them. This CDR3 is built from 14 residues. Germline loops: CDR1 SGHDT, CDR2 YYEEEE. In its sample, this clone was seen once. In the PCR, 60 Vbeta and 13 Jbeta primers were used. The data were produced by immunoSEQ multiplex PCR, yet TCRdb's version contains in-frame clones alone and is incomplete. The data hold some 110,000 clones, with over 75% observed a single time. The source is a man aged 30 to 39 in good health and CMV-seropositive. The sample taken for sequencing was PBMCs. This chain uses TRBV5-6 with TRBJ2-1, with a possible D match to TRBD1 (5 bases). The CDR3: CASSFGDSYNEQFF. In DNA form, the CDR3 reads TGTGCCAGCAGCTTTGGAGACAGTTACAATGAGCAGTTCTTC.